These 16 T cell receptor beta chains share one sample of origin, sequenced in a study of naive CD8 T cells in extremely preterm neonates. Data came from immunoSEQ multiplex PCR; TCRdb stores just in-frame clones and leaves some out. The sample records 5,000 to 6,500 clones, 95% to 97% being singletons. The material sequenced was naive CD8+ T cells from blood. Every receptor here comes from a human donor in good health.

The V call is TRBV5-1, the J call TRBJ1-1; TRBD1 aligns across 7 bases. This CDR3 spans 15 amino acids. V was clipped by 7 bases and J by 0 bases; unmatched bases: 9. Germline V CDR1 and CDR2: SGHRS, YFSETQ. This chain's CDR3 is CASGGTADMNTEAFF. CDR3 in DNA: TGCGCCAGCGGCGGGACAGCGGACATGAACACTGAAGCTTTCTTT.

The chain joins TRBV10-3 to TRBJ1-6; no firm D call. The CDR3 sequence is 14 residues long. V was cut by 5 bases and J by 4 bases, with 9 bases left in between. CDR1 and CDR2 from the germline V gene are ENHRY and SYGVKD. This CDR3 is CAISPEGYNSPLHF. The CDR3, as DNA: TGTGCCATCAGTCCCGAGGGATATAATTCACCCCTCCACTTT.

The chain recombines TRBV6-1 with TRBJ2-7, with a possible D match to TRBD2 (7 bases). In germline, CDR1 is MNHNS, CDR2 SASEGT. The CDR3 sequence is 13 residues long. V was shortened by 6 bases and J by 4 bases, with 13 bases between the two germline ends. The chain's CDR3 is CASRKGGEYEQYV. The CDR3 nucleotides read TGTGCCAGCAGGAAGGGGGGGGAGTACGAGCAGTACGTC.

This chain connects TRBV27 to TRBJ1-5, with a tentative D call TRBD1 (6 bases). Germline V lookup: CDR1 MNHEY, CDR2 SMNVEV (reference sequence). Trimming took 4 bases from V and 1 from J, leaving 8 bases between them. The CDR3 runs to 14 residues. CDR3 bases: TGTGCCAGCAGTTCTACAGGGAGCAATCAGCCCCAGCATTTT. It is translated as CASSSTGSNQPQHF.

The CDR3 coding sequence is TGTGCCAGCAGCTTAGGTTCCTACGAGCAGTACTTC. This codes for CASSLGSYEQYF. The chain links TRBV7-9 to TRBJ2-5, with D unclear. The better agreement between TRBJ2-7 and the DNA end casts doubt on the J call. The CDR3 has 12 amino acids. The germline V gene encodes CDR1 SEHNR and CDR2 FQNEAQ (reference sequence).

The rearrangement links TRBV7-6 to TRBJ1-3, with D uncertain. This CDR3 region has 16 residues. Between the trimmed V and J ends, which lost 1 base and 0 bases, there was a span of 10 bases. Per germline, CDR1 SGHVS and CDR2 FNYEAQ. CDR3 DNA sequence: TGTGCCAGCAGCTTAGATAGCGAGCACTCTGGAAACACCATATATTTT. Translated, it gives CASSLDSEHSGNTIYF.

CDR3 sequence reads: CASSYGTGYEQYV. Written as DNA, the CDR3 is TGTGCCAGCAGCTATGGGACAGGGTACGAGCAGTACGTC. The chain has TRBV5-4 and TRBJ2-7; TRBD1 matches at 9 bases. With 3 bases clipped from V and 4 bases from J, the junction kept 2 bases outside the gene matches. Germline V lookup: CDR1 SGHNT, CDR2 YYREEE (reference sequence). CDR3 size: 13 residues.

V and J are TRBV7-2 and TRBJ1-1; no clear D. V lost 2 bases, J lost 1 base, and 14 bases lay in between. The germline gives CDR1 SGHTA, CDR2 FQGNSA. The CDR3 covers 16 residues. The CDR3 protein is CASSLTWEGGNTEAFF. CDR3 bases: TGTGCCAGCAGCTTAACGTGGGAGGGCGGGAACACTGAAGCTTTCTTT.

The CDR3 coding sequence is TGCGCCAGCAGCCAATCCCTCCTCTCGACAGGCCTGTATGGCTACACCTTC. Amino acid sequence: CASSQSLLSTGLYGYTF. This chain connects TRBV4-3 to TRBJ1-2, with a possible D match to TRBD1 (6 bases). V was clipped by 2 bases and J by 5 bases, with 21 bases between them. The CDR3 is made up of 17 amino acids. From germline, CDR1 is LGHNA and CDR2 YSLEER.

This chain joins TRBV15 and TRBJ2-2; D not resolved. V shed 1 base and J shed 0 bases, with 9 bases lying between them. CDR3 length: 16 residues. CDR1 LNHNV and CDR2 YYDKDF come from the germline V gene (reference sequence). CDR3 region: CATSRGRDTNTGELFF. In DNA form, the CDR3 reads TGTGCCACCAGCAGAGGAAGAGACACGAACACCGGGGAGCTGTTTTTT.

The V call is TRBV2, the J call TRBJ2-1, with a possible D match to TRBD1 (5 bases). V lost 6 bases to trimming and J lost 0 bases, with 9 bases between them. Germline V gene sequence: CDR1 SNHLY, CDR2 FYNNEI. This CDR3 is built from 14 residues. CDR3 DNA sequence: TGTGCCAGCAGAGGGGTTTCCTCCTACAATGAGCAGTTCTTC. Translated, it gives CASRGVSSYNEQFF.

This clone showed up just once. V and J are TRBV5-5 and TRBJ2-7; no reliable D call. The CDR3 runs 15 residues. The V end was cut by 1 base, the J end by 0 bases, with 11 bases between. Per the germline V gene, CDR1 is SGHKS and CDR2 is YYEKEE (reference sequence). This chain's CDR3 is CASSLWPGSSYEQYF. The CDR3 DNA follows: TGTGCCAGCAGCTTGTGGCCGGGTAGCTCCTACGAGCAGTACTTC. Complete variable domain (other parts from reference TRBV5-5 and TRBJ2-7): DAGVTQSPTHLIKTRGQQVTLRCSPISGHKSVSWYQQVLGQGPQFIFQYYEKEERGRGNFPDRFSARQFPNYSSELNVNALLLGDSALYLCASSLWPGSSYEQYFGPGTRLTVT.

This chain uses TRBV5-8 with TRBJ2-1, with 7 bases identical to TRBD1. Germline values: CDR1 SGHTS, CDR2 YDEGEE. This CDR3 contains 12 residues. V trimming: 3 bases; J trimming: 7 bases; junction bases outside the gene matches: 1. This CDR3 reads CASSSQGNEQFF. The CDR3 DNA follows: TGTGCCAGCAGCTCACAGGGGAATGAGCAGTTCTTC.

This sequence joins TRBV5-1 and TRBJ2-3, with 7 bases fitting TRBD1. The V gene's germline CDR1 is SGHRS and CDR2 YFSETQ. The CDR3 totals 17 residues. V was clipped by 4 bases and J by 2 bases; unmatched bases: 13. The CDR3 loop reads CASSQGAGTDLTDTQYF. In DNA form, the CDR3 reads TGCGCCAGCAGCCAAGGAGCCGGGACAGACCTCACAGATACGCAGTATTTT. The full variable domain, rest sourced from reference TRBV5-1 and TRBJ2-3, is KAGVTQTPRYLIKTRGQQVTLSCSPISGHRSVSWYQQTPGQGLQFLFEYFSETQRNKGNFPGRFSGRQFSNSRSEMNVSTLELGDSALYLCASSQGAGTDLTDTQYFGPGTRLTVL.

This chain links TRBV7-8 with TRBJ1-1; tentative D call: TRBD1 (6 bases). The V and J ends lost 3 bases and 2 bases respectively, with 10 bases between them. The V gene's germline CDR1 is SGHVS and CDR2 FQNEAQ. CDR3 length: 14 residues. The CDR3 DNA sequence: TGTGCCAGCAGCTTGGTCAGGGGCAACACTGAAGCTTTCTTT. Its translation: CASSLVRGNTEAFF.

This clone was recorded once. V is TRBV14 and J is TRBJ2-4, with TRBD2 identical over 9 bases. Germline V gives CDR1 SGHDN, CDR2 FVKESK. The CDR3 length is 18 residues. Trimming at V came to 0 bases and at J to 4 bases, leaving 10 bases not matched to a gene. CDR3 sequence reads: CASSQDLAGGPGKNIQYF. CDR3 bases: TGTGCCAGCAGCCAAGATCTGGCGGGGGGGCCGGGAAAAAACATTCAGTACTTC.